This T cell receptor (beta chain) was profiled in a study of T cells in Graves' hyperthyroidism and ophthalmopathy. Study background: Blood from the periphery was taken at initial diagnosis, before any treatment.

The CDR3 regions of TCR beta were amplified from RNA transcripts. Primed by the HTBI set, a first-round RT-PCR was run on the TCR CDR3. TCRdb analysed the multiplex PCR reads with MiXCR anew, one entry per CDR3 protein. The top ten clones hold roughly 50% of a sample with approximately 570,000 distinct CDR3 sequences, 20% of them seen once. This clonotype appeared many times. Its antigen is as yet unknown. The study's findings and limits: The model foresaw ophthalmopathy a median approximately 6.3 months prior to onset.

Germline assignment: CDR1 SGDLS and CDR2 YYNGEE. CDR3 length: 14 residues. V was trimmed by 0 bases and J by 2 bases, leaving 8 bases between them. Fresh 10 ml peripheral blood yielded PBMCs. This sequence originates from a man aged 35 to 55 with Graves' ophthalmopathy. V gene TRBV9 combines with J gene TRBJ1-2, with a weak D call TRBD1 (6 bases). Sequences were obtained from blood. CDR3 residues: CASSVGQGNYGYTF. DNA for the CDR3: TGTGCCAGCAGCGTAGGTCAGGGGAACTATGGCTACACCTTC.